This T cell receptor beta chain was recovered during a study of T-cell memory formation after mild COVID-19. Across the whole study: TCR clusters largely stayed donor specific. The study's findings and limits: The study detected some responding clones in pre-infection memory, suggesting cross-reactive memory joined. Contracting clones from day 15 to 85 showed balanced CD4/CD8; later expanders favored CD4+.

This clonotype was detected ten times or more. The antigen is unknown. 5'RACE primed from the constant segment yielded TCR alpha and TCR beta cDNA libraries bearing sample barcodes and UMIs. One entry per CDR3 protein, called by TCRdb with MiXCR from the 5' RACE reads. The sample lists approximately 99,000 distinct CDR3 sequences; about 18% were seen once. Germline V gene sequence: CDR1 SGHRS, CDR2 YFSETQ. The J segment lost 5 bases and the V segment lost 4 bases, leaving 10 bases of the junction unmatched. There are 16 residues in the CDR3. The TCR comes from a man younger than 35 who had mild COVID-19 (a few samples of this study predate the infection). Cell type and time point are not known. Sequencing was performed on PBMCs or a T cell subset sorted from them (not recorded which). The V call is TRBV5-1, the J call TRBJ2-2, with TRBD1 matching 8 bases. The CDR3 here is CASSLGQGIETGELFF. The DNA of the CDR3 is TGCGCCAGCAGCCTAGGACAGGGAATAGAGACCGGGGAGCTGTTTTTT.